The sequence of this TCR beta chain was determined in a study of cytomegalovirus exposure and HLA in healthy donors. 60 Vbeta and 13 Jbeta primers were used in PCR. Assay: immunoSEQ multiplex PCR; the TCRdb copy retains only in-frame clones and omits some. This table holds about 180,000 clones, 75% to 85% found once. The germline V and J ends were trimmed by 5 bases and 4 bases, with 20 bases remaining between them. The CDR3 has 16 amino acids. The germline CDR1 and CDR2 sequences are MNHEY and SMNVEV (reference sequence). The TCR comes from a man younger than 30 in good health and CMV-seronegative. This rearrangement joins TRBV27 to TRBJ1-1, with D uncertain. The specimen was PBMCs. CDR3 coding DNA: TGTGCCAGCAGTCCGCCTCGACGGCCCCGGGGCACTGAAGCTTTCTTT. Amino acid sequence: CASSPPRRPRGTEAFF.